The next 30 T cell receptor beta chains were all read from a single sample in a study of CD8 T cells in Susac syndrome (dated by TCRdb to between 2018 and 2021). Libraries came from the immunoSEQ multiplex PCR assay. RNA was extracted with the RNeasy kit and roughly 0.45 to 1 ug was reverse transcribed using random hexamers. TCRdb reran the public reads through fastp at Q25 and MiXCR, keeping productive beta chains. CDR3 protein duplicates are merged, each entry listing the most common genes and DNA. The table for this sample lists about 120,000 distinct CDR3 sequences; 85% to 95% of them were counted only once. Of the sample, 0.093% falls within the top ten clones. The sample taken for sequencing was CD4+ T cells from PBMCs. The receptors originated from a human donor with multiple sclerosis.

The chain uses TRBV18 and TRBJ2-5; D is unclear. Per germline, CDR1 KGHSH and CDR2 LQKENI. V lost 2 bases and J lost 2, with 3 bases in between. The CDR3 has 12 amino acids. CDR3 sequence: CASSPAQETQYF. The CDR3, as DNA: TGTGCCAGCTCACCAGCGCAAGAGACCCAGTACTTC.

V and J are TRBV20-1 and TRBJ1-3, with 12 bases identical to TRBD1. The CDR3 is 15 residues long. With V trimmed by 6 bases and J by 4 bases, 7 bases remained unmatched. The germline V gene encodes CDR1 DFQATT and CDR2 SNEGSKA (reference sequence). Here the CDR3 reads CSAPGQGAIGNTIYF. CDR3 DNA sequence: TGCAGTGCCCCGGGACAGGGGGCGATCGGAAACACCATATATTTT.

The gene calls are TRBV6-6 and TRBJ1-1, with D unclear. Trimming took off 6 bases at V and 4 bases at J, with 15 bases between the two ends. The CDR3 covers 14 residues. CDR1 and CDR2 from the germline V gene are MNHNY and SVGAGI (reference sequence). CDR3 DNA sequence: TGTGCCAGCAGCCCGCTGGCGGGGAGCACTGAAGCTTTCTTT. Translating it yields CASSPLAGSTEAFF.

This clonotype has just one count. The CDR3 DNA sequence: TGTGCCAGCACCCCTCTGGGACAGGGCACAGATACGCAGTATTTT. This encodes CASTPLGQGTDTQYF. This chain connects TRBV6-5 to TRBJ2-3; 8 nucleotides agree with TRBD1. V shed 7 bases, J shed 1 base, and the junction held 7 bases outside the gene matches. The CDR3 length is 15 residues. CDR1 is MNHEY, CDR2 SVGAGI, per germline.

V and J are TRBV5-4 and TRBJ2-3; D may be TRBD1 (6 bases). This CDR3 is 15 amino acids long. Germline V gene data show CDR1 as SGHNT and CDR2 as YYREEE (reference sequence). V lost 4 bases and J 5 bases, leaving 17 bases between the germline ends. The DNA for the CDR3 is TGTGCCAGCAGCCCTCGATCTGGGGGCTTAGATACGCAGTATTTT. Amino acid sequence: CASSPRSGGLDTQYF.

The CDR3, as DNA: TGTGCCAGCAGTTACGGGGATGAGGCCAAAAACATTCAGTACTTC. It is translated as CASSYGDEAKNIQYF. This chain links TRBV6-6 with TRBJ2-4; D call uncertain. Deletions cut 2 bases from V and 1 base from J, with 9 bases between. The CDR3 length is 15 residues. CDR1 MNHNY and CDR2 SVGAGI come from the germline V gene (reference sequence).

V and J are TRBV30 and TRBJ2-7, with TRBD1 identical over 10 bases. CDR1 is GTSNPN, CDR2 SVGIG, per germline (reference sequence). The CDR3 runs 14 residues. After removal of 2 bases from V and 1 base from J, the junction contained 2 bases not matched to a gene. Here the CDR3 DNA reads TGTGCCTGGAGTCGGACAGGGGGATCCTACGAGCAGTACTTC. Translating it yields CAWSRTGGSYEQYF.

CDR3 nucleotides: TGTGCCAGCAGCGAGGGACTAGCGCAAGAGACCCAGTACTTC. Protein: CASSEGLAQETQYF. The chain carries TRBV7-8 and TRBJ2-5; 10 bases align to TRBD2. V lost 5 bases to trimming and J lost 2 bases; unmatched junction nucleotides: 2. CDR3 length: 14 amino acids. CDR1 is SGHVS and CDR2 is FQNEAQ in the germline V gene.

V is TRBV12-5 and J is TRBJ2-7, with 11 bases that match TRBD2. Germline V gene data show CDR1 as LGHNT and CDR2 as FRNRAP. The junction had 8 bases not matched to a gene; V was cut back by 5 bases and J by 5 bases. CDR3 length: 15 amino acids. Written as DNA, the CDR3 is TGTGCTAGTGGTCCCACCTGGACTAGCGGGCACGAGCAGTACTTC. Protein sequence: CASGPTWTSGHEQYF.

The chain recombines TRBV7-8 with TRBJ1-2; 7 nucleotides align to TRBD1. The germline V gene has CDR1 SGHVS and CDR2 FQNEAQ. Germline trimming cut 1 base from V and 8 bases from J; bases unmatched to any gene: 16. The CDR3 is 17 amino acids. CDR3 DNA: TGTGCCAGCAGCTTAGGTTCCCCTCGACAGGGAGGAGGGGGCTACACCTTC. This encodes CASSLGSPRQGGGGYTF.

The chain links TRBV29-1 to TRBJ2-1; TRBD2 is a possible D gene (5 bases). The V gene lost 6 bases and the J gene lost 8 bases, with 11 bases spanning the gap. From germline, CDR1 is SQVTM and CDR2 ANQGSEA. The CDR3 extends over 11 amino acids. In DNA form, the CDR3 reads TGCAGCGTCCGGGGAGCCTATGAGCAGTTCTTC. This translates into CSVRGAYEQFF.

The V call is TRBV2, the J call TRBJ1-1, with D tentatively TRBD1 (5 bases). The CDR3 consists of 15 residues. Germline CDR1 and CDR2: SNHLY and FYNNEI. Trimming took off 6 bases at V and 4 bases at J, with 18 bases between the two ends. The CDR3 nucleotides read TGTGCCAGCAGGGCCTTCGACGGGGCGGGCACTGAAGCTTTCTTT. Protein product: CASRAFDGAGTEAFF.

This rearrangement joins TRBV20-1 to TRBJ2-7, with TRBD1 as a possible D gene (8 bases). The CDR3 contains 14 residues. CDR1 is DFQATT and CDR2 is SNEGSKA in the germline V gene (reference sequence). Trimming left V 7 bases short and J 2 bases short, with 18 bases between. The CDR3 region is CSVTQGGGTYEQYF. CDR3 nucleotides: TGCAGTGTCACACAGGGGGGAGGGACCTACGAGCAGTACTTC.

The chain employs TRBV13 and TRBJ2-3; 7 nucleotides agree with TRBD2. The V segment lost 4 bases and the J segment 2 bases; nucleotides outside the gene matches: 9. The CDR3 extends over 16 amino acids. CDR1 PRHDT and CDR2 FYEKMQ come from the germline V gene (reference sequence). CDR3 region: CASSSRSGGNTDTQYF. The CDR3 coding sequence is TGTGCCAGCAGCTCACGTTCCGGGGGGAACACAGATACGCAGTATTTT.

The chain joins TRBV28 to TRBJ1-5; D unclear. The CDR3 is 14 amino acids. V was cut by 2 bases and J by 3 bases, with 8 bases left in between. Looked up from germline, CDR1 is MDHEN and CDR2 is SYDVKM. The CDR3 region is CASSLNMNNQPQHF. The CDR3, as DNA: TGTGCCAGCAGTTTAAACATGAACAATCAGCCCCAGCATTTT.

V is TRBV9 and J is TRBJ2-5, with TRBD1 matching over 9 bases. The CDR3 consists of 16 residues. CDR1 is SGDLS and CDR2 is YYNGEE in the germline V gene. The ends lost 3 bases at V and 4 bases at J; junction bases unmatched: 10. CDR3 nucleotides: TGTGCCAGCAGCGCTTCCGGGACAGGGAACGGAGAGACCCAGTACTTC. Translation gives CASSASGTGNGETQYF.

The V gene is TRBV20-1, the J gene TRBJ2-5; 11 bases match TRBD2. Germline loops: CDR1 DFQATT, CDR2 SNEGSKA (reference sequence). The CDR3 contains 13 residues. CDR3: CSCSGGASETQYF. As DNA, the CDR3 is TGCAGCTGTAGCGGGGGGGCCTCGGAGACCCAGTACTTC.

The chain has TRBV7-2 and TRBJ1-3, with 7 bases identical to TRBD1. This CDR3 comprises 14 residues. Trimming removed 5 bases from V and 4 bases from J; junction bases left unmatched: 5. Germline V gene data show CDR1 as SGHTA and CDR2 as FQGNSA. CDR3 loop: CASSQRDRGNTIYF. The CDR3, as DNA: TGTGCCAGCAGCCAAAGGGACAGAGGAAACACCATATATTTT.

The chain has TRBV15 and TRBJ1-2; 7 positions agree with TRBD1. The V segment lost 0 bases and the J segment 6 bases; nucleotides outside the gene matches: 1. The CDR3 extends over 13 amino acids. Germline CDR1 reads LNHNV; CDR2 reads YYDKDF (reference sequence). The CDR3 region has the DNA TGTGCCACCAGCAGAGACGGGACAGATGGCTACACCTTC. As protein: CATSRDGTDGYTF.

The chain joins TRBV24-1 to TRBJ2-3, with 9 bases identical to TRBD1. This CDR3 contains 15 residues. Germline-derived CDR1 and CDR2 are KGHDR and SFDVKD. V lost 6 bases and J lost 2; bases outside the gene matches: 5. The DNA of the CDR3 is TGTGCCACCAGTCCAGGACAGGGGCCCACAGATACGCAGTATTTT. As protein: CATSPGQGPTDTQYF.

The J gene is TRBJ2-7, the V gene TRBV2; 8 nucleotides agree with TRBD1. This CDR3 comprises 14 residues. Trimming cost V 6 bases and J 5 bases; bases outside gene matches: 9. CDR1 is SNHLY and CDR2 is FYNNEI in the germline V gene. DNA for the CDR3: TGTGCCAGCAGCTCCAGGACAGGGAGGAACGAGCAGTACTTC. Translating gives CASSSRTGRNEQYF.

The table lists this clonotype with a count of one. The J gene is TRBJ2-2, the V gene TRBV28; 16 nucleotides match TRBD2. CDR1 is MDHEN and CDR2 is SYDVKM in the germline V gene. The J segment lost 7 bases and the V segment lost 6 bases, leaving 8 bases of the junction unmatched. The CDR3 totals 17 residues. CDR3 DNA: TGTGCCAGCAGCCCGGGACTAGCGGGGGGGTATGGCGGGGAGCTGTTTTTT. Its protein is CASSPGLAGGYGGELFF.

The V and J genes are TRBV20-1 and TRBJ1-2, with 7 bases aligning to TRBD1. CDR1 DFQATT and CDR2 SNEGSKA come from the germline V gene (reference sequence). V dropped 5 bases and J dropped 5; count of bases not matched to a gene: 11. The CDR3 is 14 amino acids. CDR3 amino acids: CSALLDRVVYGYTF. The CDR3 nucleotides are TGCAGTGCTCTACTAGACAGGGTCGTATATGGCTACACCTTC.

The CDR3 DNA reads as TGTGCCAGCAGTTACGGGTTCCAGGAGCAGTACTTC. Translation gives CASSYGFQEQYF. This rearrangement joins TRBV6-2 or TRBV6-3 to TRBJ2-7; the D is unclear. The CDR3 runs 12 residues. Between the trimmed V and J ends, which lost 2 bases and 7 bases, there was a span of 9 bases. CDR1 and CDR2 (germline): MNHEY, SVGEGT.

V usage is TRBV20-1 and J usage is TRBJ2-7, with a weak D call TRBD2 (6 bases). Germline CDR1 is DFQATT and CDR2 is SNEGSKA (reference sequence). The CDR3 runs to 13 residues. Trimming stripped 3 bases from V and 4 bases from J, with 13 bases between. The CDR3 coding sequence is TGCAGTGCTAGTGGGGGGACGCTATACGAGCAGTACTTC. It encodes CSASGGTLYEQYF.

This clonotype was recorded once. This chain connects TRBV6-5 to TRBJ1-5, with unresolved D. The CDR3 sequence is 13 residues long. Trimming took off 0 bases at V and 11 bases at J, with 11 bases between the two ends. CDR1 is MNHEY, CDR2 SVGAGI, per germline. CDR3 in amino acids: CASSYSKREAQHF. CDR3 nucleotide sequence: TGTGCCAGCAGTTACTCGAAAAGGGAGGCCCAGCATTTT.

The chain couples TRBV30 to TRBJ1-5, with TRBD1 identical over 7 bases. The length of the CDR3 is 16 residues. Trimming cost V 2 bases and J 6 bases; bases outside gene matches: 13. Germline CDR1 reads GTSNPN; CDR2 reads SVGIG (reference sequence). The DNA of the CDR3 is TGTGCCTGGAGTTCCCAACAGGGGTTGTCATTTCAGCCCCAGCATTTT. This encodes CAWSSQQGLSFQPQHF.

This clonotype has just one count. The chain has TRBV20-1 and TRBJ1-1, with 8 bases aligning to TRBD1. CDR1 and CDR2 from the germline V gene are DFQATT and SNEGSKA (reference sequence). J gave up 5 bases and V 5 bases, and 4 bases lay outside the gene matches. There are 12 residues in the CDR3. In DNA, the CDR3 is TGCAGTGCTCTCAGGGGGCGAACTGAAGCTTTCTTT. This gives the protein CSALRGRTEAFF.

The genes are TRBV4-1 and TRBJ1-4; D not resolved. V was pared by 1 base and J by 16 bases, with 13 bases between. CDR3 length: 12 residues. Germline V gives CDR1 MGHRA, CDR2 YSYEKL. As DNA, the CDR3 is TGCGCCAGCAGCCAAGTGATGGGTCCGGCGTTTTTT. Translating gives CASSQVMGPAFF.

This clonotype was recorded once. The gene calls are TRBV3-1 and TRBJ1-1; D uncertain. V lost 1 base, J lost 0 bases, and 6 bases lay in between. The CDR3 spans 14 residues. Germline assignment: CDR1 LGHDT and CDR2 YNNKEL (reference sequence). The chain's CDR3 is CASSQGFLNTEAFF. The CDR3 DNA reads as TGTGCCAGCAGCCAAGGGTTTTTGAACACTGAAGCTTTCTTT.